A single sample gave rise to the 24 T cell receptor beta chains below, sequenced in a study of blood T cell repertoires in COVID-19. TCRdb's table, derived via immunoSEQ multiplex PCR, lists solely in-frame clones and lacks some. The sample lists 200,000 to 300,000 clones, about nine tenths occurring once. The sequenced material came from peripheral blood. These TCRs come from a man aged 25 to 45 with COVID-19, enrolled during active disease.

The chain employs TRBV2 and TRBJ2-5, with 7 bases lining up with TRBD2. The CDR3 covers 12 residues. V dropped 5 bases and J dropped 5; count of bases not matched to a gene: 2. Germline loops: CDR1 SNHLY, CDR2 FYNNEI. The CDR3 DNA sequence: TGTGCCAGCAGTCGACTAGCTGAGACCCAGTACTTC. Translated, it gives CASSRLAETQYF.

This chain joins TRBV5-1 and TRBJ2-2; D possibly corresponds to TRBD2 (6 bases). Looked up from germline, CDR1 is SGHRS and CDR2 is YFSETQ. The V and J ends lost 0 bases and 4 bases respectively, with 10 bases between them. The CDR3 has 15 amino acids. The CDR3 reads CASSLERVGTGELFF. For the CDR3, the DNA is TGCGCCAGCAGCTTGGAGCGGGTGGGCACCGGGGAGCTGTTTTTT.

This clone was seen just once. The V and J genes are TRBV19 and TRBJ2-5, with TRBD2 matching over 9 bases. The germline gives CDR1 LNHDA, CDR2 SQIVND (reference sequence). V lost 5 bases and J lost 5; bases outside the gene matches: 15. The CDR3 totals 17 residues. The DNA of the CDR3 is TGTGCCAGTAGTTTATCTAGGGGCGGGGGGGCCACTGAGACCCAGTACTTC. Amino acid sequence: CASSLSRGGGATETQYF.

The chain employs TRBV5-1 and TRBJ2-2; D might be TRBD2 (5 bases). CDR3 size: 19 residues. V was cut by 4 bases and J by 6 bases, with 28 bases left in between. Germline CDR1 and CDR2: SGHRS and YFSETQ. The CDR3 bases are TGCGCCAGCAGCGACTACAGAGAAGTCGGGCTGTTGTTGTCCGGGGAGCTGTTTTTT. Translating it yields CASSDYREVGLLLSGELFF.

The V gene is TRBV30, the J gene TRBJ1-2; tentatively, D is TRBD1 (6 bases). The CDR3 covers 14 residues. V gave up 0 bases and J gave up 4 bases, with 12 bases separating them. Germline CDR1 and CDR2: GTSNPN and SVGIG (reference sequence). CDR3 sequence reads: CAWSVGQGSYGYTF. The CDR3 region has the DNA TGTGCCTGGAGTGTTGGGCAGGGGAGCTATGGCTACACCTTC.

The chain has TRBV10-3 and TRBJ2-5, with D perhaps matching TRBD2 (7 bases). CDR1 and CDR2 from the germline V gene are ENHRY and SYGVKD. Trimming took off 5 bases at V and 4 bases at J, with 11 bases between the two ends. This CDR3 is 13 amino acids long. Here the CDR3 DNA reads TGTGCCATCAGTCCGGGGGGCGCAGAGACCCAGTACTTC. Translation gives CAISPGGAETQYF.

The rearrangement joins TRBV27 to TRBJ1-2; TRBD1 matches 11 bases. CDR3 length equals 14 residues. J lost 4 bases, V lost 6 bases, and 4 bases had no gene match. Germline lookup yields CDR1 MNHEY and CDR2 SMNVEV (reference sequence). The CDR3 DNA reads as TGTGCCAGCAGCACTGGGACAGGGGGCTATGGCTACACCTTC. It codes for CASSTGTGGYGYTF.

This chain joins TRBV9 and TRBJ1-5; a possible D gene is TRBD1 (5 bases). The CDR3 is 15 amino acids. In germline, CDR1 is SGDLS, CDR2 YYNGEE. V was clipped by 4 bases and J by 7 bases, with 18 bases between them. DNA of the CDR3: TGTGCCAGCAGCCCGATACGGGGGGGGAGGCAGCCCCAGCATTTT. Encoded protein: CASSPIRGGRQPQHF.

This clone was found once. The chain employs TRBV19 and TRBJ2-5, with 11 bases that match TRBD2. Trimming removed 4 bases from V and 1 base from J; junction bases left unmatched: 2. The V gene's germline CDR1 is LNHDA and CDR2 SQIVND (reference sequence). CDR3 length equals 15 residues. CDR3 residues: CASSTGLAGQETQYF. Here the CDR3 DNA reads TGTGCCAGTAGTACCGGACTAGCGGGCCAAGAGACCCAGTACTTC.

This chain joins TRBV11-2 and TRBJ1-1; the match to TRBD1 covers 11 bases. The V and J ends lost 4 bases and 4 bases, in that order; junction bases with no gene match: 2. Germline values: CDR1 SGHAT, CDR2 FQNNGV. This CDR3 has 14 amino acids. The CDR3 sequence: CASSWTGGVTEAFF. Here the CDR3 DNA reads TGTGCCAGCAGCTGGACAGGGGGCGTCACTGAAGCTTTCTTT. Full variable domain (rest looked up from reference TRBV11-2 and TRBJ1-1): EAGVAQSPRYKIIEKRQSVAFWCNPISGHATLYWYQQILGQGPKLLIQFQNNGVVDDSQLPKDRFSAERLKGVDSTLKIQPAKLEDSAVYLCASSWTGGVTEAFFGQGTRLTVV.

In nucleotides, the CDR3 is TGTGCCAGCAATATGGCGGAGGGGGCGGATGGCTACACCTTC. Its protein product is CASNMAEGADGYTF. The chain recombines TRBV2 with TRBJ1-2; TRBD1 matches at 7 bases. The V gene end was trimmed by 7 bases and the J gene end by 6 bases; junction bases not matched to a gene: 11. The CDR3 is 14 amino acids. Per germline, CDR1 SNHLY and CDR2 FYNNEI.

V usage is TRBV5-1 and J usage is TRBJ2-2; 12 bases align to TRBD1. Germline CDR1 SGHRS, CDR2 YFSETQ. There are 15 residues in the CDR3. The trim removed 3 bases at V and 7 bases at J, leaving 4 bases unmatched. CDR3 in DNA: TGCGCCAGCAGCTCCGGGACAGGGGGCGACGGGGAGCTGTTTTTT. It codes for CASSSGTGGDGELFF.

This clone has just one count. This rearrangement joins TRBV27 to TRBJ2-3; no definite D call. Germline CDR1 is MNHEY and CDR2 is SMNVEV (reference sequence). CDR3 length equals 14 residues. Between the trimmed V and J ends, which lost 1 base and 1 base, there was a span of 6 bases. The CDR3: CASSLYPGTDTQYF. The CDR3 DNA is TGTGCCAGCAGTTTATATCCGGGCACAGATACGCAGTATTTT.

The chain carries TRBV5-1 and TRBJ1-3; 7 bases align to TRBD1. The CDR3 has 14 amino acids. CDR1 and CDR2 (germline): SGHRS, YFSETQ. The ends lost 4 bases at V and 9 bases at J; junction bases unmatched: 10. CDR3 sequence (DNA): TGCGCCAGCAGCCCCGACAGGGTCTACGGCACCATATATTTT. It codes for CASSPDRVYGTIYF.

The CDR3 coding sequence is TGTGCCAGCAGCTTTGACAGTGACACTGAAGCTTTCTTT. The encoded protein is CASSFDSDTEAFF. The chain is built from TRBV5-5 and TRBJ1-1; TRBD1 is a possible D gene (5 bases). The CDR3 loop spans 13 amino acids. The germline V gene has CDR1 SGHKS and CDR2 YYEKEE (reference sequence). Trimming pared 2 bases from V and 3 bases from J, leaving 8 bases between.

V is TRBV5-1 and J is TRBJ1-1, with D possibly TRBD1 on 6 matching bases. The germline V gene encodes CDR1 SGHRS and CDR2 YFSETQ. The V end was cut by 4 bases, the J end by 0 bases, with 16 bases between. The CDR3 extends over 16 amino acids. The CDR3 nucleotides are TGCGCCAGCAGCCTATCTTCGACAGGCATGAACACTGAAGCTTTCTTT. Protein sequence: CASSLSSTGMNTEAFF.

The CDR3 DNA is TGTGCCAGCAGCTTCGACAGCTACTATGGCTACACCTTC. It specifies CASSFDSYYGYTF. The chain combines TRBV7-2 with TRBJ1-2; maybe TRBD1 (5 bases). The V gene lost 3 bases and the J gene lost 3 bases, with 8 bases spanning the gap. This CDR3 comprises 13 residues. CDR1 and CDR2 (germline): SGHTA, FQGNSA.

J is TRBJ2-1 and V is TRBV4-1, with 7 nucleotides matching TRBD2. The CDR3 length is 16 residues. Per germline, CDR1 MGHRA and CDR2 YSYEKL. The V segment lost 1 base and the J segment 3 bases; nucleotides outside the gene matches: 6. The CDR3: CASSQGLAESYNEQFF. The CDR3 nucleotides are TGCGCCAGCAGCCAAGGGCTAGCGGAGAGCTACAATGAGCAGTTCTTC.

This clone has a single count. The chain carries TRBV19 and TRBJ1-6; 7 bases are shared with TRBD1. The CDR3 sequence is 17 residues long. CDR1 LNHDA and CDR2 SQIVND come from the germline V gene (reference sequence). Losses at the gene ends were 5 bases for V and 5 bases for J; bases not matched to a gene: 12. The CDR3 coding sequence is TGTGCCAGTAGTGAGACCCTCGGGACAGCCCATAATTCACCCCTCCACTTT. Protein product: CASSETLGTAHNSPLHF. The full variable domain, with the rest looked up from reference TRBV19 and TRBJ1-6, is DGGITQSPKYLFRKEGQNVTLSCEQNLNHDAMYWYRQDPGQGLRLIYYSQIVNDFQKGDIAEGYSVSREKKESFPLTVTSAQKNPTAFYLCASSETLGTAHNSPLHFGNGTRLTVT.

The DNA of the CDR3 is TGTGCCAGCAGCCGTGGAGGCATCATGAACACTGAAGCTTTCTTT. It specifies CASSRGGIMNTEAFF. This rearrangement joins TRBV5-6 to TRBJ1-1; D gene unclear. The germline V gene encodes CDR1 SGHDT and CDR2 YYEEEE. Trimming pared 4 bases from V and 0 bases from J, leaving 13 bases between. CDR3 length: 15 amino acids. The full variable domain, rest sourced from reference TRBV5-6 and TRBJ1-1, is DAGVTQSPTHLIKTRGQQVTLRCSPKSGHDTVSWYQQALGQGPQFIFQYYEEEERQRGNFPDRFSGHQFPNYSSELNVNALLLGDSALYLCASSRGGIMNTEAFFGQGTRLTVV.

The CDR3 here is CASTPAPVMNTEAFF. CDR3 DNA sequence: TGTGCCAGCACCCCCGCTCCGGTCATGAACACTGAAGCTTTCTTT. This chain uses TRBV28 with TRBJ1-1; D is uncertain. The length of the CDR3 is 15 residues. Per germline, CDR1 MDHEN and CDR2 SYDVKM. The V gene lost 7 bases and the J gene lost 0 bases, with 15 bases spanning the gap.

The chain carries TRBV4-1 and TRBJ2-3; possible D gene TRBD2, 6 bases. The CDR3 loop spans 14 amino acids. Germline V gene data show CDR1 as MGHRA and CDR2 as YSYEKL. Trimming took off 4 bases at V and 4 bases at J, with 12 bases between the two ends. The DNA of the CDR3 is TGCGCCAGCAGCCCCCGACTAGTATCAGATACGCAGTATTTT. This sequence encodes CASSPRLVSDTQYF.

The chain is built from TRBV15 and TRBJ2-5; 7 nucleotides align to TRBD2. V was pared by 8 bases and J by 2 bases, with 11 bases of the junction left unmatched. The CDR3 consists of 15 residues. Germline V CDR1 and CDR2: LNHNV, YYDKDF (reference sequence). CDR3 DNA sequence: TGTGCCACCCAAATCATCCGGGAGGCACAAGAGACCCAGTACTTC. It specifies CATQIIREAQETQYF. Using reference TRBV15 and TRBJ2-5 for the parts outside the CDR3, the full variable domain is DAMVIQNPRYQVTQFGKPVTLSCSQTLNHNVMYWYQQKSSQAPKLLFHYYDKDFNNEADTPDNFQSRRPNTSFCFLDIRSPGLGDTAMYLCATQIIREAQETQYFGPGTRLLVL.

The V and J genes are TRBV3-1 (or the pseudogene TRBV3-2) and TRBJ1-4; the match to TRBD1 covers 7 bases. This CDR3 is built from 15 residues. In germline, CDR1 is LGHDT, CDR2 YNNKEL (reference sequence). Unmatched junction bases numbered 11, after V lost 5 bases and J lost 8 bases. CDR3 sequence reads: CASSFMQGVEEKLFF. Here the CDR3 DNA reads TGTGCCAGCAGCTTTATGCAGGGGGTTGAGGAAAAACTGTTTTTT.